Each of the 24 T cell receptor beta chains below was sequenced from the same sample in a study of CD8 T cells in ankylosing spondylitis. One entry per CDR3 protein, called by TCRdb with MiXCR from the 5' RACE reads. Of 350,000 or so distinct CDR3 sequences in the sample, more than 9% were seen once. Sequencing used blood, either unsorted or a sorted T cell fraction (not recorded which). These TCRs come from a female donor with ankylosing spondylitis or in good health (not recorded which).

The CDR3 DNA follows: TGTGCCAGCACTCCGGACAGATCTTCGGGAAAACTGTTTTTT. This gives the protein CASTPDRSSGKLFF. The chain combines TRBV12-3 or TRBV12-4 with TRBJ1-4; D is possibly TRBD1 (6 bases). Trimming took off 7 bases at V and 10 bases at J, with 19 bases between the two ends. The CDR3 contains 14 residues.

The table lists this clonotype with many counts. The genes are TRBV15 and TRBJ2-5; D ambiguous. The CDR3 runs to 11 residues. Looked up from germline, CDR1 is LNHNV and CDR2 is YYDKDF (reference sequence). Deletions cut 5 bases from V and 4 bases from J, with 5 bases between. The CDR3 here is CATSVGETQYF. The CDR3 DNA reads TGTGCCACCAGCGTAGGAGAGACCCAGTACTTC.

This clonotype has a handful of counts. The genes are TRBV19 and TRBJ1-3; TRBD1 agrees at 9 bases. Germline V gene data show CDR1 as LNHDA and CDR2 as SQIVND (reference sequence). The CDR3 is made up of 15 amino acids. The trim removed 6 bases at V and 1 base at J, leaving 4 bases unmatched. The CDR3 DNA reads as TGTGCCAGTAGCCGCGGACAGGGGTCTGGAAACACCATATATTTT. Residues: CASSRGQGSGNTIYF. Complete variable domain (other parts from reference TRBV19 and TRBJ1-3): DGGITQSPKYLFRKEGQNVTLSCEQNLNHDAMYWYRQDPGQGLRLIYYSQIVNDFQKGDIAEGYSVSREKKESFPLTVTSAQKNPTAFYLCASSRGQGSGNTIYFGEGSWLTVV.

In its sample, this clonotype was seen many times. V and J are TRBV20-1 and TRBJ1-2; tentatively, D is TRBD1 (6 bases). Germline V gives CDR1 DFQATT, CDR2 SNEGSKA (reference sequence). Trimming stripped 6 bases from V and 3 bases from J, with 11 bases between. The CDR3 runs 12 residues. The CDR3 here is CSASSGDYGYTF. Written as DNA, the CDR3 is TGCAGTGCCTCTTCAGGGGACTATGGCTACACCTTC.

The table lists this clonotype with many counts. The chain employs TRBV2 and TRBJ1-4; a possible D gene is TRBD1 (5 bases). With 6 bases removed from V and 4 bases from J, the gap between germline ends came to 12 bases. Germline assignment: CDR1 SNHLY and CDR2 FYNNEI. CDR3 length equals 14 residues. CDR3 in amino acids: CASSPGAGNEKLFF. Here the CDR3 DNA reads TGTGCCAGCAGCCCCGGGGCCGGTAATGAAAAACTGTTTTTT.

The V gene is TRBV20-1, the J gene TRBJ2-5, with TRBD2 identical over 14 bases. This CDR3 region has 16 residues. Per germline, CDR1 DFQATT and CDR2 SNEGSKA (reference sequence). The V gene end was trimmed by 4 bases and the J gene end by 7 bases; junction bases not matched to a gene: 11. The CDR3 here is CSATGTSGSGRGTQYF. DNA of the CDR3: TGCAGTGCTACTGGGACTAGCGGGAGTGGGCGGGGGACCCAGTACTTC.

This clonotype appeared many times. The chain recombines TRBV20-1 with TRBJ2-1; D perhaps matches TRBD2 (7 bases). The ends were cut back, 0 bases at V and 4 bases at J, with 22 bases in the middle. From germline, CDR1 is DFQATT and CDR2 SNEGSKA (reference sequence). The CDR3 contains 18 residues. The CDR3 spells CSARDLGGAGHRYNEQFF. CDR3 in DNA: TGCAGTGCTAGAGATTTGGGTGGAGCGGGACATCGATACAATGAGCAGTTCTTC.

This chain links TRBV2 with TRBJ2-7; the D is unclear. The V gene lost 3 bases and the J gene lost 3 bases, with 9 bases spanning the gap. CDR3 length equals 13 residues. Per the germline V gene, CDR1 is SNHLY and CDR2 is FYNNEI. Written as DNA, the CDR3 is TGTGCCAGCAGTGACGTACCTCTCTACGAGCAGTACTTC. The encoded protein is CASSDVPLYEQYF.

Details on this clonotype: Since a much larger clone is just one base distant, this may be a read error. V gene TRBV6-1 combines with J gene TRBJ2-2, with a weak D call TRBD2 (6 bases). CDR3 length: 14 residues. The germline V gene encodes CDR1 MNHNS and CDR2 SASEGT. The CDR3 region has the DNA TGTGACAGCAGTGCCGGGACTGACACCGGGGAGCTGTTTTTT. Its protein product is CDSSAGTDTGELFF.

This clonotype showed up just a few times. The V call is TRBV5-1, the J call TRBJ2-1, with 14 bases fitting TRBD2. CDR3 length: 17 residues. Germline V gene sequence: CDR1 SGHRS, CDR2 YFSETQ. Trimming removed 3 bases from V and 0 bases from J; junction bases left unmatched: 2. The CDR3 is CASSSGTSGSSYNEQFF. DNA for the CDR3: TGCGCCAGCAGCTCAGGGACTAGCGGGAGCTCCTACAATGAGCAGTTCTTC.

This clonotype has ten or more counts. The V and J genes are TRBV5-1 and TRBJ1-6, with TRBD1 matching 8 bases. V lost 1 base to trimming and J lost 7 bases; unmatched junction nucleotides: 1. The CDR3 has 14 residues. Germline CDR1 SGHRS, CDR2 YFSETQ. CDR3: CASSLSGGNSPLHF. Here the CDR3 DNA reads TGCGCCAGCAGCTTGTCAGGGGGCAATTCACCCCTCCACTTT. Filled out from reference TRBV5-1 and TRBJ1-6, the complete variable domain reads KAGVTQTPRYLIKTRGQQVTLSCSPISGHRSVSWYQQTPGQGLQFLFEYFSETQRNKGNFPGRFSGRQFSNSRSEMNVSTLELGDSALYLCASSLSGGNSPLHFGNGTRLTVT.

This clonotype was seen a few times. The chain recombines TRBV20-1 with TRBJ1-5; D perhaps matches TRBD1 (6 bases). The germline CDR1 and CDR2 sequences are DFQATT and SNEGSKA (reference sequence). This CDR3 contains 15 residues. V lost 6 bases to trimming and J lost 2 bases, with 17 bases between them. The CDR3 DNA reads TGCAGTGCCATAAAGGGGGGGTCGGGCAATCAGCCCCAGCATTTT. Translation gives CSAIKGGSGNQPQHF.

This clonotype was seen many times. This sequence joins TRBV7-2 and TRBJ2-6; D gene ambiguous. Germline CDR1 SGHTA, CDR2 FQGNSA. Deletions cut 5 bases from V and 1 base from J, with 3 bases between. The CDR3 covers 13 residues. The CDR3 reads CASSTSGANVLTF. In DNA, the CDR3 is TGTGCCAGCAGCACATCTGGGGCCAACGTCCTGACTTTC.

This clonotype was seen many times. The chain is built from TRBV9 and TRBJ2-1; 8 bases line up with TRBD1. Germline V lookup: CDR1 SGDLS, CDR2 YYNGEE. Trimming took 4 bases from V and 8 from J; bases not matched to a gene: 8. This CDR3 is 14 amino acids long. CDR3 in amino acids: CASSLRTGSYEQFF. DNA for the CDR3: TGTGCCAGCAGCCTACGGACAGGGTCGTATGAGCAGTTCTTC.

Ten or more counts support this clonotype. V is TRBV28 and J is TRBJ2-5; TRBD2 agrees at 11 bases. Trimming removed 2 bases from V and 4 bases from J; junction bases left unmatched: 3. The germline CDR1 and CDR2 sequences are MDHEN and SYDVKM. The CDR3 contains 15 residues. The CDR3 nucleotides read TGTGCCAGCAGTTTAGGGACTAGCGGATTAGAGACCCAGTACTTC. Protein product: CASSLGTSGLETQYF.

This clonotype was counted a few times. The chain couples TRBV12-3 or TRBV12-4 to TRBJ1-2, with TRBD1 as a possible D gene (6 bases). The germline V and J ends were trimmed by 5 bases and 8 bases, with 12 bases remaining between them. This CDR3 spans 12 amino acids. The CDR3 protein is CASSPRTAGYTF. Here the CDR3 DNA reads TGTGCCAGCAGTCCCCGGACAGCCGGCTACACCTTC.

V is TRBV18 and J is TRBJ1-1; 9 positions agree with TRBD1. CDR1 and CDR2 (germline): KGHSH, LQKENI. The CDR3 is 16 amino acids. Germline trimming cut 3 bases from V and 2 bases from J; bases unmatched to any gene: 7. Written as DNA, the CDR3 is TGTGCCAGCTCACCCGGGACAGGGATATTTAACACTGAAGCTTTCTTT. Protein product: CASSPGTGIFNTEAFF.

This clonotype was observed at least ten times. The V gene is TRBV20-1, the J gene TRBJ1-4, with D uncertain. The length of the CDR3 is 14 residues. V was trimmed by 3 bases and J by 8 bases, leaving 16 bases between them. The germline V gene has CDR1 DFQATT and CDR2 SNEGSKA (reference sequence). The CDR3 is CSARKASEGEKLFF. The CDR3 DNA follows: TGCAGTGCTAGGAAAGCTTCAGAAGGGGAAAAACTGTTTTTT.

In this sample, this clonotype turned up many times. The CDR3 DNA reads TGTGCCACCAGTGAAAGTAGCGGGAGGGCACAACGCTCCTACAATGAGCAGTTCTTC. It encodes CATSESSGRAQRSYNEQFF. The chain couples TRBV24-1 to TRBJ2-1; TRBD2 matches 11 bases. The CDR3 has 19 amino acids. Germline V CDR1 and CDR2: KGHDR, SFDVKD. V lost 4 bases, J lost 0 bases, and 10 bases stayed unmatched.

This clonotype showed up many times. The chain is built from TRBV20-1 and TRBJ2-5; 7 bases match TRBD2. From germline, CDR1 is DFQATT and CDR2 SNEGSKA (reference sequence). V gave up 0 bases and J gave up 4 bases; unmatched junction bases: 8. The CDR3 extends over 15 amino acids. CDR3 coding DNA: TGCAGTGCTAGAGATAAAGCGGGGTCCCCAGAGACCCAGTACTTC. As protein: CSARDKAGSPETQYF.

This clonotype is large by share. The CDR3 DNA sequence: TGTGCCAGCAGCCCAGCGGGTTTTAGCACAGATACGCAGTATTTT. Translated: CASSPAGFSTDTQYF. The gene calls are TRBV12-3 or TRBV12-4 and TRBJ2-3; possible D gene TRBD2, 6 bases. The CDR3 is 15 amino acids. Between the trimmed V and J ends, which lost 6 bases and 0 bases, there was a span of 13 bases.

This clonotype has a count of ten or more. The chain employs TRBV20-1 and TRBJ1-1, with D possibly matching TRBD1 (6 bases). CDR3 length: 13 amino acids. Between the trimmed V and J ends, which lost 3 bases and 3 bases, there was a span of 11 bases. Germline loops: CDR1 DFQATT, CDR2 SNEGSKA (reference sequence). The CDR3, as DNA: TGCAGTGCTAGTGCAGGGGCGGACACTGAAGCTTTCTTT. Protein product: CSASAGADTEAFF.

Many counts were recorded for this clonotype. The V and J genes are TRBV12-3 or TRBV12-4 and TRBJ1-1, with D unclear. This CDR3 region has 13 residues. Trimming pared 6 bases from V and 10 bases from J, leaving 18 bases between. CDR3 loop: CASSHTSERGAFF. CDR3 nucleotides: TGTGCCAGCAGCCATACTTCCGAGCGGGGAGCTTTCTTT.

This clonotype was recorded a few times. This chain joins TRBV12-3 or TRBV12-4 and TRBJ2-7; TRBD2 agrees at 8 bases. This CDR3 spans 16 amino acids. V shed 1 base, J shed 2 bases, and the junction held 7 bases outside the gene matches. CDR3 in amino acids: CASSLGVLAATYEQYF. The CDR3 DNA reads TGTGCCAGCAGTTTAGGGGTACTAGCGGCCACCTACGAGCAGTACTTC.